The sequence of this T cell receptor (beta chain) was determined in a study of cytomegalovirus exposure and HLA in healthy donors. The CDR3 runs 13 residues. Trimming stripped 9 bases from V and 6 bases from J, with 15 bases between. In germline, CDR1 is MNHEY, CDR2 SMNVEV (reference sequence). The PCR was carried out with 60 Vbeta primers and 13 Jbeta primers. The protocol was immunoSEQ multiplex PCR, while the TCRdb copy is restricted to in-frame clones and leaves out a portion. The sample contains 150,000 to 200,000 clones, roughly 73% of which appear only once. Study-wide results and caveats: In a later analysis, HLA-associated TCR beta chains were more clonally expanded than equally common others. Among TCR sequences, most were rare, though some public TCRs appeared in many donors.

Among the donors, all were healthy bone marrow donors. These donors counted as nominally healthy when sampled, but unrecorded immune exposures were likely. Details on this clone: Antigen: not known.

Sequencing was carried out using PBMCs. This chain connects TRBV27 to TRBJ2-1, with TRBD2 as a possible D gene (5 bases). The clonotype originates from a female donor in good health and CMV-seronegative. CDR3 amino acids: CASKGLAGNEQFF. In DNA, the CDR3 is TGTGCCAGTAAGGGCCTTGCGGGCAATGAGCAGTTCTTC.